This TCR beta chain emerged from a study of blood T cell repertoires in COVID-19. Study-wide background: T cells, B-cell-depleted T cells, or PBMCs provided the cDNA or gDNA that served as material.

Per the germline V gene, CDR1 is MNHEY and CDR2 is SMNVEV (reference sequence). V gave up 4 bases and J gave up 0 bases; unmatched junction bases: 6. The CDR3 contains 17 residues. Recruitment covered 20 to 25 US areas and drew participants whose ages spanned roughly 18 to 100 years. Clinical history reported by participants formed the basis on which cohorts were assigned. Original processing notes: Amplification with reference gene primers provided the estimates of nucleated cell counts. The method was immunoSEQ multiplex PCR; TCRdb's version includes in-frame clones alone and lacks a portion of them. D and trimming were read from the DNA, whereas the V and J calls and clone size are those reported in that table. The data show about 370,000 clones, approximately 92% seen once.

This clonotype was sampled from a man in his late teens or twenties who had recovered from COVID-19. The V call is TRBV27, the J call TRBJ1-6, with 7 bases that match TRBD1. The specimen sequenced was PBMCs or T cells enriched from blood (not recorded which). CDR3 nucleotides: TGTGCCAGCAGTTCTCGAGGGGACAGCTCCTATAATTCACCCCTCCACTTT. This translates into CASSSRGDSSYNSPLHF.